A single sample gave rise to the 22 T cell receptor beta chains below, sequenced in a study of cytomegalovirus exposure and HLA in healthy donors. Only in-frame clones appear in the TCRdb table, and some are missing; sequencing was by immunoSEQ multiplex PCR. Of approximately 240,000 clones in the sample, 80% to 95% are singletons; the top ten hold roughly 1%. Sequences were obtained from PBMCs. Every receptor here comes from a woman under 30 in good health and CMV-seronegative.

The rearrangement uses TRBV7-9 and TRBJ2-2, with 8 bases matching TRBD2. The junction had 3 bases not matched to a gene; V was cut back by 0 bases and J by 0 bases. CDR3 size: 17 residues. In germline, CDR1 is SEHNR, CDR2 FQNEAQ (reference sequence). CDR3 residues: CASSLASGAANTGELFF. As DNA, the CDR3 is TGTGCCAGCAGCTTAGCTAGCGGGGCCGCGAACACCGGGGAGCTGTTTTTT. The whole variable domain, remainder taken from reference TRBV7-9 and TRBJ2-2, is DTGVSQNPRHKITKRGQNVTFRCDPISEHNRLYWYRQTLGQGPEFLTYFQNEAQLEKSRLLSDRFSAERPKGSFSTLEIQRTEQGDSAMYLCASSLASGAANTGELFFGEGSRLTVL.

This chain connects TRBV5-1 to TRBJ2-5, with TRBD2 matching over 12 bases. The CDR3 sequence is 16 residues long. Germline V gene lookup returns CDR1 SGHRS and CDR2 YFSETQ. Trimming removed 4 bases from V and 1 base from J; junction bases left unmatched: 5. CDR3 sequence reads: CASSTGLAGLQETQYF. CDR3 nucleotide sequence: TGCGCCAGCAGCACGGGACTAGCGGGCCTCCAAGAGACCCAGTACTTC.

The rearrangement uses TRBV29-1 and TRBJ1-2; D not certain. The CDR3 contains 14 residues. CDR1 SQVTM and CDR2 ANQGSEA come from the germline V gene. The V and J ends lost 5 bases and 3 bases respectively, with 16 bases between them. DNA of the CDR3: TGCAGCGTTTCCCAGCTGCCAGGCTACTATGGCTACACCTTC. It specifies CSVSQLPGYYGYTF.

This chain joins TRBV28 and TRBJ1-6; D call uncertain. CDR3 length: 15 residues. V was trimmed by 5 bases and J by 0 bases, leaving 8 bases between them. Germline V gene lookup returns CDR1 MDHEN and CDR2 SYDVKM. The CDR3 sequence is CASSTRSSYNSPLHF. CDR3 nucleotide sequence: TGTGCCAGCAGTACGCGTAGCTCCTATAATTCACCCCTCCACTTT.

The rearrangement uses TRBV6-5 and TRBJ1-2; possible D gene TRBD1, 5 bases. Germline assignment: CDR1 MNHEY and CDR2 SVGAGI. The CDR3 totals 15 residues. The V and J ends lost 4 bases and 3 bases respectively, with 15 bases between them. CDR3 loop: CASSSLQTAYYGYTF. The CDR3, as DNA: TGTGCCAGCAGTTCCCTCCAGACAGCCTACTATGGCTACACCTTC.

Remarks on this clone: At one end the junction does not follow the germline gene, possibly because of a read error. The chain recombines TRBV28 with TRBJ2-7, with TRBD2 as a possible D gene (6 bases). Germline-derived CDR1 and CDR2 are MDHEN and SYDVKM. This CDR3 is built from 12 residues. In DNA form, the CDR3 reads TGTGCCAGCAGTTCGGGACTGTACCCCGTGGCGTTC. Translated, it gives CASSSGLYPVAF. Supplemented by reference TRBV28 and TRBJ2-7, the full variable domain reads DVKVTQSSRYLVKRTGEKVFLECVQDMDHENMFWYRQDPGLGLRLIYFSYDVKMKEKGDIPEGYSVSREKKERFSLILESASTNQTSMYLCASSSGLYPVAFGPGTRLTVT.

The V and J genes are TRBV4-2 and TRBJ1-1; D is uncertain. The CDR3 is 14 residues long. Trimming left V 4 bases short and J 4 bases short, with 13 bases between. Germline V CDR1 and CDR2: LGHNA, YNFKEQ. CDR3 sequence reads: CASSPAGIGTEAFF. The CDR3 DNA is TGTGCCAGCAGCCCAGCGGGGATCGGCACTGAAGCTTTCTTT.

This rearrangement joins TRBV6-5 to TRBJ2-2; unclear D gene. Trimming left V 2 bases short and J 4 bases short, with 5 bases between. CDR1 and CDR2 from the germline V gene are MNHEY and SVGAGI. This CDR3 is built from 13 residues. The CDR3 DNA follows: TGTGCCAGCAGTTACCTATTCACCGGGGAGCTGTTTTTT. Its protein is CASSYLFTGELFF.

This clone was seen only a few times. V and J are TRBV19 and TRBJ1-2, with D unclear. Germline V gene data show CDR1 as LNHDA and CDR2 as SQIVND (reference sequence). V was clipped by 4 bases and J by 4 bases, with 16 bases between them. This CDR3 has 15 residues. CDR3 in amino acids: CASSRLGGSVYGYTF. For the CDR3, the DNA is TGTGCCAGTAGTAGATTGGGAGGATCCGTCTATGGCTACACCTTC. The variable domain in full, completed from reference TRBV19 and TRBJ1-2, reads DGGITQSPKYLFRKEGQNVTLSCEQNLNHDAMYWYRQDPGQGLRLIYYSQIVNDFQKGDIAEGYSVSREKKESFPLTVTSAQKNPTAFYLCASSRLGGSVYGYTFGSGTRLTVV.

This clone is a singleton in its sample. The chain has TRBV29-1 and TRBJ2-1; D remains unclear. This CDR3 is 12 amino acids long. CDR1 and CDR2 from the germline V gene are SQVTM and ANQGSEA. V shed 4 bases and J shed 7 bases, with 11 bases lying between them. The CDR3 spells CSVVGLANEQFF. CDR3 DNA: TGCAGCGTTGTTGGGCTTGCTAATGAGCAGTTCTTC.

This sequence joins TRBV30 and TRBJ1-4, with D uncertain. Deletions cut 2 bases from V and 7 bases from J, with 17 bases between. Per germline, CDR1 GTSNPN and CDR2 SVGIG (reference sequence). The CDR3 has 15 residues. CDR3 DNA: TGTGCCTGGAGTATCCCTGGTGGAGAAGGTGAAAAACTGTTTTTT. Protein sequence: CAWSIPGGEGEKLFF.

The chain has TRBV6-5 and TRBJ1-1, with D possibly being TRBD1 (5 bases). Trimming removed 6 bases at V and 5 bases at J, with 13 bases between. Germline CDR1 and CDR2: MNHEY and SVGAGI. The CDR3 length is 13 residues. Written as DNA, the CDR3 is TGTGCCAGCAGGCCTCCGGGGGGGACTGAAGCTTTCTTT. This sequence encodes CASRPPGGTEAFF.

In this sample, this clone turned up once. CDR3 residues: CASSQDEGGQGANGYTF. DNA for the CDR3: TGTGCCAGCAGCCAAGATGAGGGGGGACAGGGGGCTAATGGCTACACCTTC. The chain links TRBV4-2 to TRBJ1-2; 12 bases are a match to TRBD1. The length of the CDR3 is 17 residues. Per the germline V gene, CDR1 is LGHNA and CDR2 is YNFKEQ. V gave up 0 bases and J gave up 6 bases; unmatched junction bases: 8.

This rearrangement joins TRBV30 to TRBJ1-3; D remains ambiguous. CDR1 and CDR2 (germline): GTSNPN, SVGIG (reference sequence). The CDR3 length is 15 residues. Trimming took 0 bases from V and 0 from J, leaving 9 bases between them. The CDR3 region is CAWSVSASSGNTIYF. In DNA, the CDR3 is TGTGCCTGGAGTGTATCAGCGAGCTCTGGAAACACCATATATTTT.

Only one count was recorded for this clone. This CDR3 is CASSDYRSNYGYTF. CDR3 nucleotides: TGTGCCAGCAGTGACTACAGGTCCAACTATGGCTACACCTTC. The chain uses TRBV2 and TRBJ1-2, with D perhaps matching TRBD1 (5 bases). The CDR3 contains 14 residues. V lost 3 bases, J lost 2 bases, and 10 bases lay in between. Looked up from germline, CDR1 is SNHLY and CDR2 is FYNNEI.

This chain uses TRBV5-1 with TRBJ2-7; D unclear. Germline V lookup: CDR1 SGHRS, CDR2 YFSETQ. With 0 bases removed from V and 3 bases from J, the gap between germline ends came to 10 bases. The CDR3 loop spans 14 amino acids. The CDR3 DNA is TGCGCCAGCAGCTTGGATCAGCCGGGCTACGAGCAGTACTTC. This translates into CASSLDQPGYEQYF.

The CDR3 DNA reads TGTGCCAGCAGTCCTCACAGGGGAACCGGGGAGCTGTTTTTT. Translation: CASSPHRGTGELFF. The V gene is TRBV27, the J gene TRBJ2-2; 7 nucleotides align to TRBD1. The CDR3 totals 14 residues. Germline V CDR1 and CDR2: MNHEY, SMNVEV (reference sequence). With 5 bases clipped from V and 5 bases from J, the junction kept 5 bases outside the gene matches.

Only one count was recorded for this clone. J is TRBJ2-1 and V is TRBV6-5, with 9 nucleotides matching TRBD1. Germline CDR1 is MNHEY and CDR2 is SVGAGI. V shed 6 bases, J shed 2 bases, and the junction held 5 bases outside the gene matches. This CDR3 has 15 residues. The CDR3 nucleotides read TGTGCCAGCAGCCCCACAGGGGGCGCCTACAATGAGCAGTTCTTC. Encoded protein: CASSPTGGAYNEQFF.

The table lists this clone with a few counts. CDR3 region: CASSERSSGRAGRENEQFF. CDR3 DNA sequence: TGCGCCAGCAGTGAGAGGTCTAGCGGGAGGGCCGGTCGTGAGAATGAGCAGTTCTTC. The V call is TRBV10-2, the J call TRBJ2-1; 12 bases agree with TRBD2. V shed 2 bases, J shed 7 bases, and the junction held 15 bases outside the gene matches. The CDR3 spans 19 residues. Germline CDR1 reads WSHSY; CDR2 reads SAAADI.

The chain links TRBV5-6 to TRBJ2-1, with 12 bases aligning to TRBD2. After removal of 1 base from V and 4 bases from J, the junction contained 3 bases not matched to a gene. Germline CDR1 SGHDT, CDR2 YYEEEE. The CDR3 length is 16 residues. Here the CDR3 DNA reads TGTGCCAGCAGCTTGAGGACTAGCGGGATATACAATGAGCAGTTCTTC. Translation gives CASSLRTSGIYNEQFF.

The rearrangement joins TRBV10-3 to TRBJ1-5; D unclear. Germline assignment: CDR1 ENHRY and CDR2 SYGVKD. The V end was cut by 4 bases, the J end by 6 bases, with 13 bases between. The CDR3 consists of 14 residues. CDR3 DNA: TGTGCCATCAGTGGACTTGCCAGCGGTCAGCCCCAGCATTTT. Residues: CAISGLASGQPQHF.

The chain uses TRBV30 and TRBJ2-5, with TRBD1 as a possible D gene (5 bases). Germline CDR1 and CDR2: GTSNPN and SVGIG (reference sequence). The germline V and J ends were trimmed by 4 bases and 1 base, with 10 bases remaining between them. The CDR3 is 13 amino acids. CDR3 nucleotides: TGTGCCTGGAAAAGGACACTCCAAGAGACCCAGTACTTC. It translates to CAWKRTLQETQYF.